This TCR beta chain was documented in a study of control samples from healthy donors and cancer patients (dated by TCRdb to 2020 to 2022). Notes on this clone: Its antigen specificity is not known. No base-level quality is on record; no much larger clone is a single base apart.

Libraries came from the immunoSEQ multiplex PCR assay. The table was pulled from immuneACCESS by TCRdb, which kept in-frame rearrangements only. Such tables lose some clones; where checked, under half of the loss comes from unresolved V genes, and the rest has no known cause. The sample table lists 50,000 or so clones, roughly 80% of them with a count of one. Of the sample, roughly a tenth falls within the top ten clones. Per the germline V gene, MDHEN is the CDR1 and SYDVKM is the CDR2. From V the trimming removes 6 bases and from J it removes 12 bases, while the gene matches leave 6 bases of the junction unaccounted for. Taken from cysteine to phenylalanine, the CDR3 has 12 residues. The kept DNA is CDR3 alone, 36 bases in frame from the first base.

The receptor chain draws on TRBV28 and TRBJ1-2, with 11 central nucleotides matching TRBD1. The receptor comes from an older man in good health. Sequencing input: blood. The DNA sequence is given as TGTGCCAGCAGCCCGGACAGGGGGCAGGACACCTTC. This yields the protein CASSPDRGQDTF.